The clone carrying this TCR beta chain was found many times. What it binds is unknown. With molecular barcodes, quantitative 5'-RACE was used to make the TCR beta libraries. TCRdb re-called the 5' RACE reads through MiXCR, storing one row per CDR3 protein. The sample shows 200,000 to 250,000 distinct CDR3 sequences, roughly 6.6% of them seen only once. The entry originates in a study of CD8 T cells in ankylosing spondylitis. Study-level results: Clones tied to disease were said to be significantly enriched in matched ankylosing spondylitis synovial fluid. Typical of ankylosing spondylitis blood, it appeared, was a TCR beta motif of eight highly homologous variants.

The CDR3 runs to 15 residues. Trimming took 6 bases from V and 6 from J, leaving 20 bases between them. Looked up from germline, CDR1 is MNHEY and CDR2 is SVGEGT. The source is a male donor with ankylosing spondylitis. V usage is TRBV6-2 or TRBV6-3 and J usage is TRBJ1-1; D ambiguous. The source material was blood, either unsorted or a sorted T cell fraction (not recorded which). Here the CDR3 reads CASRLRPQVGSEAFF. The DNA for the CDR3 is TGTGCCAGCAGATTAAGGCCCCAGGTAGGGTCTGAAGCTTTCTTT.